These 15 T cell receptor beta chains share one sample of origin, sequenced in a study of early T cells in non-severe SARS-CoV-2 infection. One entry per CDR3 protein results from TCRdb running MiXCR on the 5' RACE reads. The sample has 70,000 or so distinct CDR3 sequences, 4.6% seen once; the top ten hold approximately 3.6%. The sequences come from whole blood, collected at baseline. Receptor source: an adult who was a healthcare worker with PCR-confirmed SARS-CoV-2 infection or an uninfected control (not recorded which). The donor label of this sample is uncertain.

The chain uses TRBV12-3 or TRBV12-4 and TRBJ2-3; a possible D gene is TRBD1 (5 bases). V gave up 6 bases and J gave up 4 bases, with 14 bases separating them. The CDR3 runs to 14 residues. CDR3 loop: CASSSAKGPDTQYF. CDR3 DNA sequence: TGTGCCAGCAGCTCCGCCAAGGGGCCAGATACGCAGTATTTT.

This clonotype was seen only a few times. V gene TRBV20-1 combines with J gene TRBJ2-3; TRBD2 agrees at 11 bases. This CDR3 comprises 16 residues. Germline V gene lookup returns CDR1 DFQATT and CDR2 SNEGSKA (reference sequence). With V trimmed by 5 bases and J by 2 bases, 9 bases remained unmatched. CDR3: CSAVPGTSGLTDTQYF. The CDR3 DNA reads TGCAGTGCTGTCCCGGGGACTAGCGGCCTCACAGATACGCAGTATTTT.

This chain links TRBV3-1 with TRBJ2-1; D may be TRBD1 or TRBD2 (6 bases each). The V and J ends lost 5 bases and 3 bases respectively, with 14 bases between them. The CDR3 runs to 15 residues. Per germline, CDR1 LGHDT and CDR2 YNNKEL (reference sequence). In nucleotides, the CDR3 is TGTGCCAGCAGCTCCTCGGGGGCCAGCTACAATGAGCAGTTCTTC. It specifies CASSSSGASYNEQFF.

The chain employs TRBV12-3 or TRBV12-4 and TRBJ1-5; the D is unclear. This CDR3 is built from 15 residues. V was pared by 6 bases and J by 0 bases, with 12 bases between. CDR3 protein: CASRPDGNSNQPQHF. The CDR3 DNA follows: TGTGCCAGCAGACCAGACGGGAATAGCAATCAGCCCCAGCATTTT.

The sample holds many counts of this clonotype. This sequence joins TRBV20-1 and TRBJ2-7; 7 bases align to TRBD2. CDR1 is DFQATT and CDR2 is SNEGSKA in the germline V gene (reference sequence). V shed 2 bases and J 3 bases; nucleotides not matched to a gene: 10. This CDR3 has 15 amino acids. The CDR3 spells CSARPGGGGRYEQYF. CDR3 bases: TGCAGTGCTAGACCCGGCGGCGGGGGACGCTACGAGCAGTACTTC.

Concerning this clonotype itself: Germline is not matched at one junction end, which may reflect a read error. V and J are TRBV7-7 and TRBJ2-3; D is possibly TRBD2 (6 bases). The CDR3 runs 16 residues. Germline V gene lookup returns CDR1 SSHAT and CDR2 FNYEAQ (reference sequence). CDR3 residues: CASSRLGGEVTDTQYF. The DNA for the CDR3 is TGTGCTAGCAGCCGACTCGGCGGGGAGGTTACAGATACGCAGTATTTT.

The rearrangement joins TRBV3-1 to TRBJ1-2; possibly TRBD1 for D (5 bases). CDR1 and CDR2 from the germline V gene are LGHDT and YNNKEL (reference sequence). V lost 0 bases and J lost 7, with 12 bases in between. The CDR3 covers 14 residues. The CDR3 coding sequence is TGTGCCAGCAGCCAAGAGCCACAGGCCGGTGGCTACACCTTC. It encodes CASSQEPQAGGYTF.

Ten or more counts support this clonotype. This chain links TRBV18 with TRBJ2-1; 14 bases line up with TRBD2. CDR1 KGHSH and CDR2 LQKENI come from the germline V gene. With V trimmed by 0 bases and J by 8 bases, 3 bases remained unmatched. The CDR3 length is 16 residues. The CDR3 nucleotides are TGTGCCAGCTCACCACCAGGACTAGCGGGGGGAGATGAGCAGTTCTTC. This gives the protein CASSPPGLAGGDEQFF.

Many counts were recorded for this clonotype. This chain connects TRBV6-5 to TRBJ1-2; maybe TRBD1 (5 bases). This CDR3 has 15 amino acids. Trimming stripped 5 bases from V and 8 bases from J, with 21 bases between. The germline V gene encodes CDR1 MNHEY and CDR2 SVGAGI. The chain's CDR3 is CASSSLGAGILGYTF. DNA for the CDR3: TGTGCCAGCAGTAGCCTAGGGGCAGGTATACTCGGCTACACCTTC.

This clonotype has at least ten counts. The J gene is TRBJ1-1, the V gene TRBV10-1; 7 positions agree with TRBD1. Trimming at V came to 0 bases and at J to 3 bases, leaving 7 bases not matched to a gene. The CDR3 contains 16 residues. CDR1 WNHNN and CDR2 SYGVQD come from the germline V gene (reference sequence). The CDR3 protein is CASSESGRGMDTEAFF. In DNA form, the CDR3 reads TGCGCCAGCAGTGAGTCTGGCAGGGGGATGGACACTGAAGCTTTCTTT.

A few counts support this clonotype. The chain is built from TRBV11-3 and TRBJ2-1; 11 bases fit TRBD2. The CDR3 has 16 residues. The J segment lost 8 bases and the V segment lost 1 base, leaving 7 bases of the junction unmatched. The V gene's germline CDR1 is SGHNT and CDR2 YENEEA. Written as DNA, the CDR3 is TGTGCCAGCAGCTTAGGCGTAGCGGGGGGGCTGGATGAGCAGTTCTTC. Protein product: CASSLGVAGGLDEQFF.

The V call is TRBV5-6, the J call TRBJ2-3, with TRBD2 as a possible D gene (6 bases). This CDR3 is built from 18 residues. CDR1 SGHDT and CDR2 YYEEEE come from the germline V gene. Trimming stripped 2 bases from V and 0 bases from J, with 19 bases between. The CDR3 reads CASSFVPGLRSSTDTQYF. CDR3 bases: TGTGCCAGCAGCTTCGTCCCGGGACTCCGCTCTAGCACAGATACGCAGTATTTT.

This clonotype has at least ten counts. The chain employs TRBV12-3 or TRBV12-4 and TRBJ1-2; D remains unclear. With 6 bases removed from V and 2 bases from J, the gap between germline ends came to 13 bases. The CDR3 extends over 14 amino acids. The CDR3 is CASSSSAVNYGYTF. In DNA, the CDR3 is TGTGCCAGCAGCTCATCGGCGGTGAACTATGGCTACACCTTC.

This clonotype came up a few times. V and J are TRBV6-6 and TRBJ1-1; 10 bases fit TRBD1. Trimming at V came to 2 bases and at J to 8 bases, leaving 11 bases not matched to a gene. Germline loops: CDR1 MNHNY, CDR2 SVGAGI (reference sequence). This CDR3 has 16 residues. The CDR3 loop reads CASSYGSDRGYGEAFF. The CDR3 DNA reads TGTGCCAGCAGTTACGGATCGGACAGGGGGTATGGAGAAGCTTTCTTT.

V is TRBV10-3 and J is TRBJ1-1; D call uncertain. The V gene lost 0 bases and the J gene lost 1 base, with 9 bases spanning the gap. The germline gives CDR1 ENHRY, CDR2 SYGVKD. CDR3 length equals 15 residues. CDR3 sequence reads: CAISESREGNTEAFF. DNA of the CDR3: TGTGCCATCAGTGAGTCGCGTGAAGGGAACACTGAAGCTTTCTTT.